The 12 T cell receptor beta chains below were found in one sample sequenced in a study of regulatory T cells in long-lasting Graves disease. The time point was: newly diagnosed GD, antithyroid drugs for less than 3 months. Scientists built the TCR library using RNA that was extracted from PBMCs. Arm-PCR of CDR3 regions and iRepertoire HTBI primers were the basis on which TCR beta libraries were built. TCRdb independently ran MiXCR on the multiplex PCR reads; one entry per CDR3 protein. The top ten clones hold roughly 15% of a sample with 350,000 to 500,000 distinct CDR3 sequences, around 13% of them seen once. The same sample was also studied in work on T cells in Graves' hyperthyroidism and ophthalmopathy.

The sequenced sample was peripheral blood mononuclear cells (PBMCs), obtained at new diagnosis, from a patient treated with antithyroid drugs. These receptors were collected from a woman aged 45-65 years with Graves disease.

This clonotype was counted many times. The DNA is omitted, as the CDR3 cannot be located on it reliably, and the CDR3 follows TCRdb's listing. V and J are TRBV28 and TRBJ2-5; TRBD2, as called in the table, went unchecked against the DNA. From germline, CDR1 is MDHEN and CDR2 SYDVKM. The CDR3 comprises 14 residues, both ends counted. This CDR3 is CASSFGEGRETQYF.

The J gene is TRBJ2-1, the V gene TRBV20-1, with TRBD1 matching 9 bases. The V and J ends lost 2 bases and 3 bases, in that order; junction bases with no gene match: 8. CDR1 is DFQATT, CDR2 SNEGSKA, per germline (reference sequence). CDR3 length equals 16 residues. The DNA for the CDR3 is TGCAGTGCTAGACCCGAACAGGGGGCGATCTACAATGAGCAGTTCTTC. Translating it yields CSARPEQGAIYNEQFF.

This clonotype was observed a handful of times. The chain recombines TRBV20-1 with TRBJ2-5; 15 bases fit TRBD2. The CDR3 has 17 amino acids. Looked up from germline, CDR1 is DFQATT and CDR2 is SNEGSKA (reference sequence). V lost 3 bases, J lost 4 bases, and 9 bases stayed unmatched. The CDR3 DNA reads TGCAGTGCTAGGGGACCCGGACTAGCGGGAGGGTTAGAGACCCAGTACTTC. Residues: CSARGPGLAGGLETQYF.

This clonotype was counted many times. The CDR3 DNA is TGTGCCAGCAGCTCCTACCCACAGGGCTACGAGCAGTACTTC. As protein: CASSSYPQGYEQYF. J is TRBJ2-7 and V is TRBV7-9; the D gene is possibly TRBD1 (6 bases). This CDR3 has 14 residues. Between the trimmed V and J ends, which lost 4 bases and 3 bases, there was a span of 13 bases. Germline V gene data show CDR1 as SEHNR and CDR2 as FQNEAQ (reference sequence).

Of note for this clonotype: A much more abundant neighbour one base away suggests this may be a read error. The V gene is TRBV5-1, the J gene TRBJ2-1, with D unresolved. Trimming removed 0 bases from V and 3 bases from J, with 7 bases in between. Per the germline V gene, CDR1 is SGHRS and CDR2 is YFSETQ. The CDR3 is made up of 14 amino acids. CDR3 bases: TGCGCCAGCAGCTTGGGGGGATTCTACAATGAGCAGTTCTTC. It encodes CASSLGGFYNEQFF.

This clonotype turned up a few times. The chain joins TRBV6-2 or TRBV6-3 to TRBJ2-6; D unclear. The ends were cut back, 2 bases at V and 1 base at J, with 6 bases in the middle. The CDR3 extends over 15 amino acids. CDR1 and CDR2 from the germline V gene are MNHEY and SVGEGT. For the CDR3, the DNA is TGTGCCAGCAGTTACGAAGGGTCTGGGGCCAACGTCCTGACTTTC. It encodes CASSYEGSGANVLTF.

Comment on this clonotype: A read error may explain this, as a much larger clone is one base away. J is TRBJ2-1 and V is TRBV19; D possibly corresponds to TRBD1 (6 bases). CDR1 is LNHDA and CDR2 is SQIVND in the germline V gene (reference sequence). Trimming took 5 bases from V and 10 from J, leaving 24 bases between them. This CDR3 has 16 residues. Here the CDR3 reads CASSAPQQTGTYEQFF. The DNA of the CDR3 is TGTGCCAGTAGTGCCCCTCAACAGACAGGCACCTACGAGCAGTTCTTC.

This clonotype came up many times. In DNA form, the CDR3 reads TGTGCCACCAGTGATTTGGATCCGAGGGCGGGAGGCGCAGATACGCAGTATTTT. Amino acids: CATSDLDPRAGGADTQYF. The V call is TRBV24-1, the J call TRBJ2-3, with TRBD2 identical over 8 bases. Germline values: CDR1 KGHDR, CDR2 SFDVKD. The ends lost 0 bases at V and 4 bases at J; junction bases unmatched: 11. CDR3 length: 18 amino acids.

This clonotype turned up a few times. The chain has TRBV6-4 and TRBJ2-2, with D tentatively TRBD2 (5 bases). The CDR3 contains 17 residues. From germline, CDR1 is MRHNA and CDR2 SNTAGT. The V end was cut by 1 base, the J end by 1 base, with 13 bases between. CDR3 residues: CASSDYPLGMNTGELFF. The CDR3 bases are TGTGCCAGCAGTGACTACCCCCTCGGGATGAACACCGGGGAGCTGTTTTTT.

This clonotype was detected many times. This sequence joins TRBV30 and TRBJ1-5, with D tentatively TRBD1 (5 bases). The CDR3 sequence is 14 residues long. Trimming stripped 0 bases from V and 6 bases from J, with 12 bases between. Germline V CDR1 and CDR2: GTSNPN, SVGIG (reference sequence). For the CDR3, the DNA is TGTGCCTGGAGTGTATCCGGGGCCGGTCAGCCCCAGCATTTT. Translation gives CAWSVSGAGQPQHF.

This clonotype was recorded only once. The J gene is TRBJ2-7, the V gene TRBV28, with 11 bases that match TRBD1. Trimming at V came to 7 bases and at J to 1 base, leaving 9 bases not matched to a gene. The CDR3 has 16 residues. Per the germline V gene, CDR1 is MDHEN and CDR2 is SYDVKM. CDR3 protein: CASTNRGTGGSYEQYF. CDR3 DNA sequence: TGTGCCAGCACCAACAGGGGGACAGGGGGATCCTACGAGCAGTACTTC.

CDR3 in DNA: TGTGCCAGCAGCCCCCCGAATGGGGATACGCAGTATTTT. This sequence encodes CASSPPNGDTQYF. This chain uses TRBV12-3 or TRBV12-4 with TRBJ2-3; no clear D gene. V lost 6 bases to trimming and J lost 6 bases, with 13 bases between them. The CDR3 has 13 residues.